This passage covers 26 T cell receptor beta chains from one sample sequenced in a study of T cell responses to AZD1222 COVID-19 vaccine. TCRdb's copy holds only in-frame clones and misses some; the assay was immunoSEQ multiplex PCR. The sample comprises 43,000 or so clones, about 92% of which are singletons, and over 30% rests with the top ten. Sample: peripheral blood, taken 28 days after the second AZD1222 dose. These TCRs come from an adult who received the AZD1222 COVID-19 vaccine.

The chain links TRBV21-1 to TRBJ1-1; TRBD1 reflects the table's D call only, with no check against the DNA. TRBV21-1 is described as a pseudogene. CDR3 size: 15 residues. The CDR3 protein is CASSKTGQMNTEAFF. CDR3 sequence (DNA): TGTGCCAGCAGCAAAACTGGACAAATGAACACTGAAGCTTTCTTT.

The rearrangement joins TRBV6-5 to TRBJ2-2; D unresolved. The ends were cut back, 6 bases at V and 6 bases at J, with 11 bases in the middle. Germline CDR1 reads MNHEY; CDR2 reads SVGAGI. This CDR3 region has 13 residues. DNA for the CDR3: TGTGCCAGCAGCCCAGTTTGGGCCGGGGAGCTGTTTTTT. It encodes CASSPVWAGELFF.

The CDR3 loop reads CASSWPGTGQETQYF. CDR3 nucleotides: TGTGCCAGCAGCTGGCCCGGGACAGGACAAGAGACCCAGTACTTC. V gene TRBV5-4 combines with J gene TRBJ2-5; 8 nucleotides line up with TRBD1. The CDR3 runs to 15 residues. Trimming at V came to 3 bases and at J to 2 bases, leaving 6 bases not matched to a gene. The germline V gene encodes CDR1 SGHNT and CDR2 YYREEE (reference sequence).

V is TRBV5-1 and J is TRBJ2-1; TRBD2 matches 7 bases. CDR3 size: 13 residues. The germline V gene encodes CDR1 SGHRS and CDR2 YFSETQ. Losses at the gene ends were 8 bases for V and 10 bases for J; bases not matched to a gene: 12. CDR3 bases: TGCGCCAGTGGGAGGGAGGAGCGCGGGGAGCAGTTCTTC. As protein: CASGREERGEQFF.

The genes are TRBV29-1 and TRBJ1-6; D gene unclear. The CDR3 covers 13 residues. With 1 base removed from V and 8 bases from J, the gap between germline ends came to 9 bases. Per germline, CDR1 SQVTM and CDR2 ANQGSEA. The CDR3 sequence: CSVEVSQDSPLHF. CDR3 coding DNA: TGCAGCGTTGAAGTTAGTCAGGATTCACCCCTCCACTTT.

This chain connects TRBV2 to TRBJ1-1; D call uncertain. CDR1 is SNHLY, CDR2 FYNNEI, per germline. The V and J ends lost 8 bases and 2 bases respectively, with 6 bases between them. CDR3 size: 11 residues. Here the CDR3 reads CASDLNTEAFF. CDR3 DNA: TGTGCCAGCGACCTAAACACTGAAGCTTTCTTT.

The rearrangement uses TRBV2 and TRBJ1-1; 8 bases align to TRBD1. The CDR3 contains 16 residues. V lost 4 bases, J lost 1 base, and 8 bases stayed unmatched. Germline CDR1 SNHLY, CDR2 FYNNEI. In DNA form, the CDR3 reads TGTGCCAGCAGTGGCCCGCGAGGGACAGGGAACACTGAAGCTTTCTTT. It encodes CASSGPRGTGNTEAFF.

V gene TRBV29-1 combines with J gene TRBJ2-5; the match to TRBD2 covers 11 bases. The CDR3 extends over 16 amino acids. V was pared by 0 bases and J by 5 bases, with 8 bases of the junction left unmatched. Germline-derived CDR1 and CDR2 are SQVTM and ANQGSEA. CDR3 protein: CSVEEGSGGAPETQYF. For the CDR3, the DNA is TGCAGCGTTGAAGAGGGTAGCGGGGGGGCCCCGGAGACCCAGTACTTC.

This clone has just a few counts. This chain connects TRBV30 to TRBJ1-6, with no clear D. The CDR3 has 13 residues. CDR1 and CDR2 from the germline V gene are GTSNPN and SVGIG (reference sequence). Trimming left V 5 bases short and J 4 bases short, with 9 bases between. The CDR3: CAWSPTYNSPLHF. The CDR3 DNA follows: TGTGCCTGGTCCCCCACATATAATTCACCCCTCCACTTT. The variable domain in full, completed from reference TRBV30 and TRBJ1-6, reads SQTIHQWPATLVQPVGSPLSLECTVEGTSNPNLYWYRQAAGRGLQLLFYSVGIGQISSEVPQNLSASRPQDRQFILSSKKLLLSDSGFYLCAWSPTYNSPLHFGNGTRLTVT.

The chain has TRBV14 and TRBJ2-1; D uncertain. The CDR3 is made up of 17 amino acids. Germline lookup yields CDR1 SGHDN and CDR2 FVKESK. V was cut by 1 base and J by 8 bases, with 21 bases left in between. CDR3 in DNA: TGTGCCAGCAGCCAAGCGGCCCTGCGCGATGGTATCTATGAGCAGTTCTTC. This gives the protein CASSQAALRDGIYEQFF.

The rearrangement joins TRBV29-1 to TRBJ2-3, with D perhaps matching TRBD2 (7 bases). Trimming took 7 bases from V and 2 from J, leaving 19 bases between them. The germline gives CDR1 SQVTM, CDR2 ANQGSEA. CDR3 length equals 15 residues. CDR3 bases: TGCAGCGCGGCGGCTGCGGGGGCCTACACAGATACGCAGTATTTT. Translation gives CSAAAAGAYTDTQYF.

The J gene is TRBJ1-6, the V gene TRBV9, with TRBD1 matching 7 bases. Germline CDR1 and CDR2: SGDLS and YYNGEE. The CDR3 loop spans 15 amino acids. V shed 2 bases and J 9 bases; nucleotides not matched to a gene: 8. The CDR3 DNA is TGTGCCAGCAGCGTTCTCGACAGGGTTACTTCACCCCTCCACTTT. Translating gives CASSVLDRVTSPLHF. The variable domain in full, completed from reference TRBV9 and TRBJ1-6, reads DSGVTQTPKHLITATGQRVTLRCSPRSGDLSVYWYQQSLDQGLQFLIQYYNGEERAKGNILERFSAQQFPDLHSELNLSSLELGDSALYFCASSVLDRVTSPLHFGNGTRLTVT.

The chain is built from TRBV11-2 and TRBJ2-6, with no clear D. The CDR3 has 17 residues. The ends were cut back, 0 bases at V and 3 bases at J, with 12 bases in the middle. In germline, CDR1 is SGHAT, CDR2 FQNNGV. CDR3 sequence reads: CASSLDRRVSGANVLTF. CDR3 nucleotides: TGTGCCAGCAGCTTAGATAGACGGGTTAGTGGGGCCAACGTCCTGACTTTC.

This chain joins TRBV27 and TRBJ1-6; no definite D call. V was trimmed by 9 bases and J by 4 bases, leaving 10 bases between them. The CDR3 has 13 residues. Germline V gene lookup returns CDR1 MNHEY and CDR2 SMNVEV (reference sequence). The CDR3 protein is CASRTVYNSPLHF. Here the CDR3 DNA reads TGTGCCAGTAGGACGGTTTATAATTCACCCCTCCACTTT.

The gene calls are TRBV6-5 and TRBJ2-7, with 8 bases identical to TRBD1. CDR1 and CDR2 from the germline V gene are MNHEY and SVGAGI. V lost 6 bases and J lost 7; bases outside the gene matches: 5. The CDR3 loop spans 12 amino acids. CDR3 coding DNA: TGTGCCAGCAGGACAGGGGTCCGTGAGCAGTACTTC. This codes for CASRTGVREQYF.

The count of this clone is one. V gene TRBV2 combines with J gene TRBJ1-6; perhaps TRBD1 as D (5 bases). V gave up 1 base and J gave up 9 bases, with 10 bases separating them. CDR1 and CDR2 from the germline V gene are SNHLY and FYNNEI. CDR3 length: 14 amino acids. The CDR3 protein is CASSEGGRGSPLHF. As DNA, the CDR3 is TGTGCCAGCAGTGAAGGGGGCCGAGGTTCACCCCTCCACTTT.

The chain has TRBV5-1 and TRBJ1-6; 11 nucleotides match TRBD1. Unmatched junction bases numbered 6, after V lost 0 bases and J lost 7 bases. Germline CDR1 is SGHRS and CDR2 is YFSETQ. CDR3 length equals 17 residues. CDR3 nucleotide sequence: TGCGCCAGCAGCTTGGGCCTAGGGGACAGGGGGAATTCACCCCTCCACTTT. Protein: CASSLGLGDRGNSPLHF.

This rearrangement joins TRBV5-6 to TRBJ2-5, with 8 bases matching TRBD2. V gave up 0 bases and J gave up 4 bases; unmatched junction bases: 5. The V gene's germline CDR1 is SGHDT and CDR2 YYEEEE. The CDR3 is 15 amino acids. CDR3 region: CASSLGSGDLETQYF. The CDR3 region has the DNA TGTGCCAGCAGCTTGGGTAGCGGGGACTTAGAGACCCAGTACTTC.

This clone was found a few times. This chain connects TRBV6-5 to TRBJ1-1, with D possibly TRBD1 on 5 matching bases. Germline lookup yields CDR1 MNHEY and CDR2 SVGAGI. The CDR3 is made up of 13 amino acids. With 8 bases removed from V and 4 bases from J, the gap between germline ends came to 14 bases. The DNA of the CDR3 is TGTGCCAGCGGGGACGGGGTCGGCACTGAAGCTTTCTTT. This encodes CASGDGVGTEAFF.

The chain joins TRBV5-6 to TRBJ2-2, with no clear D. In germline, CDR1 is SGHDT, CDR2 YYEEEE. V was shortened by 0 bases and J by 4 bases, with 4 bases between the two germline ends. This CDR3 comprises 13 residues. The CDR3 protein is CASSLAGTGELFF. CDR3 sequence (DNA): TGTGCCAGCAGCTTGGCAGGCACCGGGGAGCTGTTTTTT.

The chain combines TRBV27 with TRBJ2-5, with D perhaps matching TRBD2 (5 bases). Germline V CDR1 and CDR2: MNHEY, SMNVEV (reference sequence). The CDR3 sequence is 14 residues long. The V and J ends lost 6 bases and 5 bases respectively, with 16 bases between them. The CDR3 DNA is TGTGCCAGCAGCTCAACGAACCGGAGGGAGACCCAGTACTTC. Translation: CASSSTNRRETQYF.

J is TRBJ1-2 and V is TRBV2, with 12 nucleotides matching TRBD1. V shed 8 bases and J 7 bases; nucleotides not matched to a gene: 14. This CDR3 has 16 residues. Germline CDR1 reads SNHLY; CDR2 reads FYNNEI. The DNA for the CDR3 is TGTGCCAGCGCCGGGACAGGGGGCGCCGGGGTCGGTGGCTACACCTTC. It is translated as CASAGTGGAGVGGYTF.

This clone is categorized as medium-sized (0.01 to 0.1%). The chain links TRBV3-1 (or the pseudogene TRBV3-2) to TRBJ2-7, with 7 bases fitting TRBD1. CDR1 and CDR2 (germline): LGHDT, YNNKEL (reference sequence). The CDR3 length is 14 residues. After removal of 5 bases from V and 6 bases from J, the junction contained 10 bases not matched to a gene. This CDR3 reads CASSSGTAHGEQYF. CDR3 nucleotide sequence: TGTGCCAGCAGCTCCGGGACAGCCCACGGCGAGCAGTACTTC.

This chain joins TRBV7-2 and TRBJ1-3; a weak D match, TRBD1 (5 bases). Trimming took off 5 bases at V and 0 bases at J, with 14 bases between the two ends. The length of the CDR3 is 16 residues. The germline gives CDR1 SGHTA, CDR2 FQGNSA. The CDR3 protein is CASSPTRGLSGNTIYF. The CDR3 DNA reads TGTGCCAGCAGCCCGACACGGGGCCTCTCTGGAAACACCATATATTTT.

The genes are TRBV18 and TRBJ2-5, with D possibly being TRBD1 (5 bases). Germline loops: CDR1 KGHSH, CDR2 LQKENI. Deletions cut 3 bases from V and 1 base from J, with 12 bases between. The CDR3 extends over 15 amino acids. CDR3 DNA: TGTGCCAGCTCACCGGGTGGTCAGGGCCAAGAGACCCAGTACTTC. Protein product: CASSPGGQGQETQYF. The full variable domain, completed using reference TRBV18 and TRBJ2-5, is NAGVMQNPRHLVRRRGQEARLRCSPMKGHSHVYWYRQLPEEGLKFMVYLQKENIIDESGMPKERFSAEFPKEGPSILRIQQVVRGDSAAYFCASSPGGQGQETQYFGPGTRLLVL.

The chain recombines TRBV7-8 with TRBJ2-1; 9 nucleotides match TRBD1. There are 16 residues in the CDR3. The V gene end was trimmed by 4 bases and the J gene end by 2 bases; junction bases not matched to a gene: 6. In germline, CDR1 is SGHVS, CDR2 FQNEAQ. The CDR3 reads CASSSDRGGTYNEQFF. The CDR3 bases are TGTGCCAGCAGCTCGGACAGGGGAGGCACCTACAATGAGCAGTTCTTC.